The rows below give T cell receptor beta chains drawn from one sample of a study of T cells in Graves' hyperthyroidism and ophthalmopathy. TCRdb re-called the multiplex PCR reads through MiXCR, storing one row per CDR3 protein. The sample holds hundreds of thousands of distinct CDR3 sequences; 14% are singletons and the top ten take about 15%. The material sequenced was blood. The receptors were sampled from a woman aged 40 to 50 with Graves' hyperthyroidism. The CDR3 runs from the conserved cysteine through the conserved F or W. A D gene is named only where the DNA matches it firmly. Only some rows state a clone size, as once, few, many or a class for expanded clones.

V	size	J	D	CDR3	DNA
TRBV28	many	TRBJ2-7	NA	CASSLDSNEQYF	TGTGCCAGCAGTTTGGACAGTAACGAGCAGTACTTC
TRBV11-2	few	TRBJ2-1	TRBD2	CAGSLLAGGVVDEQFF	TGTGCCGGCAGCTTACTAGCGGGAGGGGTTGTCGATGAGCAGTTCTTC
TRBV2	NA	TRBJ2-5	TRBD2	CASRVLTSGNQETQYF	TGTGCCAGCAGGGTACTGACTAGCGGGAACCAAGAGACCCAGTACTTC
TRBV12-3/TRBV12-4	many	TRBJ2-3	NA	CASSFGHTDTQYF	TGTGCCAGCAGTTTCGGCCACACAGATACGCAGTATTTT
TRBV20-1	many	TRBJ1-1	NA	CSARDGTGTEAFF	TGCAGTGCTAGAGATGGGACGGGAACTGAAGCTTTCTTT
TRBV7-3	few	TRBJ2-1	TRBD1	CASSPIGQGIYNEQFF	TGTGCCAGCAGCCCAATAGGACAGGGGATCTACAATGAGCAGTTCTTC
TRBV20-1	few	TRBJ2-5	TRBD2	CSAHPGLAGLETQYF	TGCAGTGCACACCCGGGACTAGCGGGATTAGAGACCCAGTACTTC
TRBV6-1	few	TRBJ2-5	TRBD1	CASSGRGYLETQYF	TGTGCCAGCAGTGGCAGGGGGTACCTCGAGACCCAGTACTTC
TRBV28	NA	TRBJ1-5	TRBD1	CASSYNRGGGEHF	TGTGCCAGCAGTTACAACAGGGGGGGGGGCGAGCATTTT
TRBV30	many	TRBJ2-1	TRBD2	CAWSRKREDNEQFF	TGTGCCTGGAGTCGCAAGCGGGAGGACAATGAGCAGTTCTTC
TRBV30	many	TRBJ2-6	NA	CAWSGEVGANVLTF	TGTGCCTGGAGTGGAGAGGTTGGGGCCAACGTCCTGACTTTC
TRBV9	many	TRBJ1-2	NA	CASSVEGRYTF	TGTGCCAGCAGCGTAGAGGGACGGTACACCTTC
TRBV4-2	few	TRBJ1-4	NA	CASSEERTAEKLFF	TGTGCCAGCAGCGAAGAGAGAACAGCTGAAAAACTGTTTTTT
TRBV5-5	many	TRBJ2-5	TRBD2	CASSLGVVGGSRVVETQYF	TGTGCCAGCAGCTTGGGCGTGGTAGGCGGGAGCCGCGTCGTGGAGACCCAGTACTTC
TRBV28	many	TRBJ2-1	TRBD2	CASSPPGLAGGYNEQFF	TGTGCCAGCAGTCCCCCCGGACTAGCGGGAGGGTACAATGAGCAGTTCTTC
TRBV9	few	TRBJ2-7	NA	CASSVGGGADEQHF	NA
TRBV20-1	many	TRBJ1-2	NA	CSARDPWPNYGYTF	TGCAGTGCTAGAGATCCCTGGCCTAACTATGGCTACACCTTC
TRBV4-2	NA	TRBJ2-1	NA	CASSQDPDEKNEQFF	TGTGCCAGCAGCCAAGACCCCGACGAGAAGAATGAGCAGTTCTTC
TRBV9	NA	TRBJ2-7	TRBD1	CASSVAPTDRGTSYEQYF	TGTGCCAGCAGCGTAGCCCCCACAGACAGGGGGACATCCTACGAGCAGTACTTC
TRBV6-1	many	TRBJ2-7	TRBD1	CASSDSGTGSPYEQYF	TGTGCCAGCAGTGACTCCGGGACAGGGTCTCCTTACGAGCAGTACTTC
TRBV2	few	TRBJ2-1	TRBD2	CASSEDTSGKNEQFF	TGTGCCAGCAGTGAAGATACTAGCGGGAAGAATGAGCAGTTCTTC
TRBV28	many	TRBJ1-4	NA	CASWGGRTNEKLFF	TGTGCCAGCTGGGGGGGGCGCACTAATGAAAAACTGTTTTTT
TRBV7-9	NA	TRBJ2-3	TRBD2	CASADADPGGGTDTQYF	TGTGCCAGCGCTGATGCAGATCCGGGAGGAGGCACAGATACGCAGTATTTT
TRBV7-2	NA	TRBJ2-7	NA	CASSFYPGTYEQYF	TGTGCCAGCAGCTTTTACCCAGGAACCTACGAGCAGTACTTC
TRBV9	many	TRBJ2-1	TRBD2	CASSVVGLAEYNEQFF	TGTGCCAGCAGCGTAGTAGGACTAGCGGAATACAATGAGCAGTTCTTC
TRBV2	many	TRBJ1-2	TRBD1	CASSERLRDSRFYGYTF	TGTGCCAGCAGTGAGAGGTTAAGGGACAGTCGATTCTATGGCTACACCTTC
TRBV18	many	TRBJ2-1	NA	CASSHTDSNYNEQFF	TGTGCCAGCTCACACACGGACTCCAACTACAATGAGCAGTTCTTC
TRBV4-1	NA	TRBJ1-4	TRBD1	CASSQKTGARNEKLFF	TGCGCCAGCAGCCAAAAGACAGGGGCAAGGAATGAAAAACTGTTTTTT
TRBV11-2	NA	TRBJ2-2	NA	CASLYTGELFF	TGTGCCAGCCTTTACACCGGGGAGCTGTTTTTT
TRBV5-6	few	TRBJ2-5	NA	CASSLRRVQETQYF	TGTGCCAGCAGCTTGCGAAGGGTCCAAGAGACCCAGTACTTC
TRBV20-1	few	TRBJ2-6	NA	CSARDGRTAQGGANVLTF	TGCAGTGCTAGAGATGGTAGGACAGCCCAGGGTGGGGCCAACGTCCTGACTTTC
TRBV4-2	few	TRBJ2-1	NA	CASSQDRANEQFF	TGTGCCAGCAGCCAAGACAGGGCCAATGAGCAGTTCTTC
TRBV20-1	many	TRBJ2-1	TRBD2	CSAFHTSGRRNEQFF	TGCAGTGCTTTCCACACTAGCGGGAGAAGGAATGAGCAGTTCTTC
TRBV27	NA	TRBJ2-6	NA	CASSKPGDSGANVLTF	TGTGCCAGCAGTAAACCAGGGGACTCTGGGGCCAACGTCCTGACTTTC
TRBV7-9	many	TRBJ2-1	NA	CASSYKLEDEQFF	TGTGCCAGCAGTTACAAACTAGAGGATGAGCAGTTCTTC
TRBV28	many	TRBJ1-4	TRBD1	CASSLWTGDATNEKLFF	TGTGCCAGCAGTTTGTGGACAGGCGATGCAACTAATGAAAAACTGTTTTTT
TRBV10-3	NA	TRBJ1-5	NA	CAISDPLADQPQHF	TGTGCCATCAGTGACCCTCTAGCAGATCAGCCCCAGCATTTT
TRBV19	NA	TRBJ1-5	NA	CASRNRENNQPQHF	TGTGCCAGTAGGAACAGGGAGAACAATCAGCCCCAGCATTTT
TRBV18	many	TRBJ1-1	NA	CASSPPGGGLSAFF	TGTGCCAGCTCACCACCTGGTGGGGGCTTGAGTGCTTTCTTT
TRBV12-3/TRBV12-4	many	TRBJ1-5	NA	CASSSGSINQPQHF	TGTGCCAGCAGTTCAGGGAGTATCAATCAGCCCCAGCATTTT
TRBV29-1	NA	TRBJ1-2	TRBD1	CSVDRVSNYGYTF	TGCAGCGTGGACAGGGTGTCAAACTATGGCTACACCTTC
TRBV28	NA	TRBJ2-7	TRBD2	CASSAPTSGSYEQYF	TGTGCCAGCAGTGCCCCGACTAGCGGGAGTTACGAGCAGTACTTC
TRBV6-5	many	TRBJ1-4	NA	CASSYSQGGEKLFF	TGTGCCAGCAGTTACTCGCAGGGAGGCGAAAAACTGTTTTTT
TRBV27	few	TRBJ2-5	TRBD2	CASSSRTSGDQETQYF	TGTGCCAGCAGTTCTCGCACTAGCGGGGACCAAGAGACCCAGTACTTC
TRBV20-1	few	TRBJ2-3	NA	CSARSGGFFTDTQYF	TGCAGTGCTAGATCCGGGGGCTTCTTCACAGATACGCAGTATTTT
TRBV28	many	TRBJ2-7	NA	CASSLPGNEQYF	TGTGCCAGCAGCCTCCCGGGTAACGAGCAGTACTTC
TRBV18	few	TRBJ2-1	NA	CASAGTSSYNEQFF	TGTGCCAGCGCCGGGACGTCCTCCTACAATGAGCAGTTCTTC